These T cell receptor beta chains were read from a single sample in a study of T-cell memory formation after mild COVID-19. MiXCR, run by TCRdb on the 5' RACE reads, gives a single entry per CDR3 protein. The repertoire holds around 300,000 distinct CDR3 sequences, with roughly 13% as singletons. Sequenced material: PBMCs or a T cell subset sorted from them (not recorded which). The receptors stem from a man in his late teens or twenties who had mild COVID-19 (a few samples of this study predate the infection). Cell type and time point are not known. CDR3s include the opening cysteine and the closing phenylalanine or tryptophan. Fields, in order: clone size, J gene, V gene, D gene, CDR3 protein, CDR3 DNA. The D gene is left open where the match is weak. A row's size may be missing; if present it is once, few, many or a size class.

many TRBJ2-2 TRBV11-2 NA CASSGGTPDRGELFF TGTGCCAGCAGCGGCGGGACCCCCGATCGCGGGGAGCTGTTTTTT
few TRBJ1-2 TRBV2 NA CASSTREVGPGDGYTF TGTGCCAGCAGCACCAGGGAGGTCGGCCCCGGGGATGGCTACACCTTC
NA TRBJ1-6 TRBV5-1 NA CASSLYGDSGSPLHF TGCGCCAGCAGCTTGTACGGGGATTCGGGTTCACCCCTCCACTTT
NA TRBJ1-1 TRBV9 NA CASSAKEQGNTEAFF TGTGCCAGCAGCGCCAAAGAACAGGGGAACACTGAAGCTTTCTTT
few TRBJ1-1 TRBV4-3 NA CASSQATLDTEAFF TGCGCCAGCAGCCAAGCAACTTTGGACACTGAAGCTTTCTTT
many TRBJ2-3 TRBV20-1 NA CSARLIFTDTQYF TGCAGTGCTAGACTGATATTCACAGATACGCAGTATTTT
few TRBJ1-2 TRBV29-1 TRBD1 CSALTGGDDYGYTF TGCAGCGCCCTGACAGGGGGAGATGACTATGGCTACACCTTC
few TRBJ2-3 TRBV4-2 NA CASSQDLRTDTQYF TGTGCCAGCAGCCAAGATCTAAGGACAGATACGCAGTATTTT
NA TRBJ2-5 TRBV7-2 NA CASGGWETQYF TGTGCCAGTGGGGGGTGGGAGACCCAGTACTTC
few TRBJ2-3 TRBV7-9 TRBD2 CASSREVADTQYF TGTGCCAGCAGCCGGGAGGTTGCAGATACGCAGTATTTT
few TRBJ2-1 TRBV5-1 TRBD2 CASSPGTSMYNEQFF TGCGCCAGCAGCCCCGGGACTAGTATGTACAATGAGCAGTTCTTC
many TRBJ1-6 TRBV5-4 TRBD1 CASSLNRGAKPLHF TGTGCCAGCAGCTTGAACAGGGGCGCGAAACCCCTCCACTTT
many TRBJ2-1 TRBV7-3 NA CASSLRHLSEEQFF TGTGCCAGCAGCTTAAGACACCTCTCGGAGGAGCAGTTCTTC
few TRBJ2-2 TRBV20-1 NA CSARDLGELFF TGCAGTGCTAGAGATCTAGGGGAGCTGTTTTTT
NA TRBJ1-2 TRBV5-5 NA CASSLRLRGYTF TGTGCCAGCAGCTTGCGGCTCCGTGGCTACACCTTC
few TRBJ2-2 TRBV7-2 TRBD2 CASRQTSGTNTGELFF TGTGCCAGCAGACAGACTAGCGGAACGAACACCGGGGAGCTGTTTTTT
NA TRBJ2-5 TRBV10-3 NA CATHTKTVSQETQYF TGTGCCACCCATACCAAGACGGTCTCCCAAGAGACCCAGTACTTC
NA TRBJ1-1 TRBV15 NA CATSRDRGGSSEAFF TGTGCCACCAGCAGAGATCGTGGGGGAAGCTCTGAAGCTTTCTTT
few TRBJ2-3 TRBV6-5 NA CASSYSQPSKGTQYF TGTGCCAGCAGTTACTCACAGCCTAGTAAGGGTACGCAGTATTTT
NA TRBJ2-1 TRBV12-3/TRBV12-4 NA CASSWRRVGDGEQFF TGTGCCAGCAGTTGGCGTAGGGTCGGTGACGGTGAGCAGTTCTTC
NA TRBJ2-5 TRBV4-1 TRBD2 CASSQEYRGTSGGQETQYF TGCGCCAGCAGCCAGGAATACAGGGGGACTAGCGGGGGCCAAGAGACCCAGTACTTC
many TRBJ2-5 TRBV5-5 TRBD1 CASSSQPGQGIGETQYF TGTGCCAGCAGCTCGCAACCGGGACAGGGAATTGGAGAGACCCAGTACTTC
NA TRBJ1-2 TRBV27 NA CASSLERGSGGANYGYTF TGTGCCAGCAGTTTAGAACGGGGGTCCGGGGGGGCTAACTATGGCTACACCTTC
few TRBJ2-2 TRBV7-9 NA CASSFGAASTGELFF TGTGCCAGCAGCTTCGGGGCAGCATCCACCGGGGAGCTGTTTTTT
many TRBJ2-7 TRBV3-1 TRBD2 CASSLMPGLAYEQYF TGTGCCAGCAGCTTAATGCCGGGACTAGCCTACGAGCAGTACTTC
few TRBJ2-5 TRBV20-1 TRBD1 CSASDRAQETQYF TGCAGTGCTAGCGACAGGGCACAAGAGACCCAGTACTTC
NA TRBJ1-1 TRBV19 NA CASARTLGLGDTEAFF TGTGCCAGTGCCCGGACACTCGGGCTGGGGGACACTGAAGCTTTCTTT
NA TRBJ2-3 TRBV12-3/TRBV12-4 NA CASSNSPQVDTQYF TGTGCCAGCAGCAATAGTCCCCAGGTTGATACGCAGTATTTT
NA TRBJ1-2 TRBV12-3/TRBV12-4 NA CASSLRSNYGYTF TGTGCCAGCAGTTTACGGTCTAACTATGGCTACACCTTC
few TRBJ1-1 TRBV5-6 NA CASSLLRGVNTEAFF TGTGCCAGCAGCCTGCTAAGGGGTGTGAACACTGAAGCTTTCTTT
few TRBJ2-1 TRBV2 TRBD2 CASSDRGGKNEQFF TGTGCCAGCAGTGATCGGGGGGGCAAGAATGAGCAGTTCTTC
few TRBJ2-2 TRBV27 NA CASKSTGGPTGELFF TGTGCCAGCAAAAGTACAGGAGGACCCACCGGGGAGCTGTTTTTT
NA TRBJ1-4 TRBV4-1 NA CASSQWDPRATNEKLFF TGCGCCAGCAGCCAGTGGGACCCCCGAGCAACTAATGAAAAACTGTTTTTT
NA TRBJ2-4 TRBV12-2 NA CASRPRRGGRSKNIQYF TGTGCAAGTCGCCCGCGTAGGGGGGGAAGGTCCAAAAACATTCAGTACTTC
many TRBJ2-5 TRBV6-1 TRBD2 CASSELGGGGQETQYF TGTGCCAGCAGTGAACTCGGCGGGGGGGGGCAAGAGACCCAGTACTTC
few TRBJ1-1 TRBV7-2 NA CASKPQTGGTEAFF TGTGCCAGCAAACCCCAAACGGGCGGGACTGAAGCTTTCTTT
few TRBJ1-4 TRBV5-6 NA CASSLSGDEEKLFF TGTGCCAGCAGCTTGTCAGGGGACGAGGAAAAACTGTTTTTT
many TRBJ2-3 TRBV20-1 TRBD1 CSARPDRTDTQYF TGCAGTGCTAGACCGGACAGGACAGATACGCAGTATTTT
few TRBJ2-7 TRBV18 NA CASSPLEAARQYF TGTGCCAGCTCACCGTTAGAGGCAGCTCGGCAGTACTTC
few TRBJ2-1 TRBV29-1 NA CSVGVGGSYNEQFF TGCAGCGTTGGGGTTGGGGGATCCTACAATGAGCAGTTCTTC
few TRBJ1-1 TRBV6-6 NA CASSWRGVNTEAFF TGTGCCAGCAGTTGGAGAGGGGTGAACACTGAAGCTTTCTTT
NA TRBJ2-1 TRBV6-2/TRBV6-3 TRBD2 CASRQTGLAGDEQFF TGTGCCAGCAGGCAGACCGGACTAGCGGGGGATGAGCAGTTCTTC
NA TRBJ2-5 TRBV5-5 NA CASSLVSQETQYF TGTGCCAGCAGCTTGGTCAGCCAAGAGACCCAGTACTTC
NA TRBJ1-1 TRBV11-1 NA CASSSQLGNTEAFF TGTGCCAGCAGCTCCCAGTTGGGTAACACTGAAGCTTTCTTT
many TRBJ2-7 TRBV5-1 NA CASRVQGTNEQYF TGCGCCAGCAGAGTACAGGGTACGAACGAGCAGTACTTC
few TRBJ2-5 TRBV15 NA CATSRDQAEETQYF TGTGCCACCAGCAGAGATCAGGCAGAGGAGACCCAGTACTTC
many TRBJ2-5 TRBV11-2 NA CASSLPIGGQKETQYF TGTGCCAGCAGCCTGCCGATCGGGGGGCAAAAAGAGACCCAGTACTTC
NA TRBJ1-5 TRBV20-1 NA CSARGGPKQPQHF TGCAGTGCTAGAGGGGGTCCGAAGCAGCCCCAGCATTTT
NA TRBJ1-1 TRBV30 NA CAASGIDKAFF TGTGCCGCAAGCGGGATCGATAAAGCTTTCTTT
NA TRBJ2-2 TRBV10-3 NA CAIGASWVNTGELFF TGTGCCATCGGGGCTAGCTGGGTGAACACCGGGGAGCTGTTTTTT
NA TRBJ1-1 TRBV5-1 NA CASRGVNTEAFF TGCGCCAGCAGGGGGGTGAACACTGAAGCTTTCTTT